This T cell receptor (beta chain) was observed in a study of cytomegalovirus exposure and HLA in healthy donors. Germline V lookup: CDR1 SNHLY, CDR2 FYNNEI. This CDR3 is built from 16 residues. The junction had 12 bases not matched to a gene; V was cut back by 5 bases and J by 2 bases. Researchers ran the PCR with 60 Vbeta and 13 Jbeta primers. Repertoires were generated with immunoSEQ multiplex PCR, while TCRdb's copy carries only in-frame clones and drops some. The data hold roughly 140,000 clones, with approximately 81% observed a single time. This clone occurred once. Its specificity is not known. General study findings and limits: Based on reports, TCR beta sequences accurately predicted HLA-A and HLA-B alleles for most subjects. Productive status was seen about 87% or about 30% of the time for most TCR beta V segments in an earlier analysis. A classifier reportedly called cytomegalovirus status with high sensitivity and specificity. An apparent linkage of common viral pathogens to several of the most significant clusters emerged in a later analysis.

Input material: PBMCs. The sequence was obtained from a woman in her thirties or forties in good health and CMV-seropositive. The rearrangement links TRBV2 to TRBJ2-7, with 7 bases identical to TRBD1. CDR3 loop: CASSPRNRDSTYEQYF. The CDR3, as DNA: TGTGCCAGCAGTCCAAGGAACCGGGACAGTACCTACGAGCAGTACTTC.